The 3 T cell receptor beta chains presented below share a single source sample, sequenced in a study of T cells in Graves' hyperthyroidism and ophthalmopathy. Authors of the study amplified TCR beta CDR3 regions from RNA transcripts. TCR CDR3 underwent first-round RT-PCR with the HTBI primer set. Each CDR3 protein is one row after TCRdb ran MiXCR on the multiplex PCR reads. There are around 350,000 distinct CDR3 sequences in the sample; approximately 13% occur only once, and roughly 8.3% lies in the top ten. The sequenced sample was blood. The receptors were sampled from a woman aged 18-29 years with Graves' hyperthyroidism.

This clonotype was recorded a few times. The V call is TRBV9, the J call TRBJ2-7; TRBD2 matches 15 bases. Unmatched junction bases numbered 1, after V lost 3 bases and J lost 6 bases. The CDR3 totals 14 residues. The germline V gene encodes CDR1 SGDLS and CDR2 YYNGEE. CDR3 sequence: CASSGTSGRVEQYF. The CDR3 coding sequence is TGTGCCAGCAGCGGGACTAGCGGGAGGGTCGAGCAGTACTTC.

This clonotype was detected many times. This chain joins TRBV28 and TRBJ2-6; no clear D. V was cut by 3 bases and J by 0 bases, with 9 bases left in between. The germline gives CDR1 MDHEN, CDR2 SYDVKM. The CDR3 is 16 residues long. Here the CDR3 DNA reads TGTGCCAGCAGTTTCGTGGCCTACTCTGGGGCCAACGTCCTGACTTTC. Translated: CASSFVAYSGANVLTF. The full variable domain, in which reference TRBV28 and TRBJ2-6 provide the parts outside the CDR3, is DVKVTQSSRYLVKRTGEKVFLECVQDMDHENMFWYRQDPGLGLRLIYFSYDVKMKEKGDIPEGYSVSREKKERFSLILESASTNQTSMYLCASSFVAYSGANVLTFGAGSRLTVL.

Only a few counts were recorded for this clonotype. This chain connects TRBV2 to TRBJ2-6; no clear D. The CDR3 loop spans 18 amino acids. Germline assignment: CDR1 SNHLY and CDR2 FYNNEI. V lost 4 bases, J lost 0 bases, and 16 bases lay in between. CDR3 amino acids: CASSGVASSDSGANVLTF. The CDR3 nucleotides read TGTGCCAGCAGTGGGGTGGCCAGCTCAGACTCTGGGGCCAACGTCCTGACTTTC.